This T cell receptor (beta chain) was observed in a study of CD8 T cells in Susac syndrome. RNA totalling about 0.45 to 1 ug underwent reverse transcription with random hexamers. Amplification of the TCR beta CDR3 was carried out by immunoSEQ multiplex PCR, which spanned a total of 54 Vbeta and 13 Jbeta segments. TCRdb processed the immunoSEQ multiplex PCR reads anew with MiXCR; each CDR3 protein has one entry. The repertoire includes 85,000 to 120,000 distinct CDR3 sequences, approximately 94% of them detected once, and about 0.42% sits in the top ten. Findings and limits, study-wide: Susac CD8+ clonal expansion peaked in TEMRA cells and active patients. That the number of individuals in its TCR sequencing and HLA analysis was relatively small was acknowledged by the study.

The germline gives CDR1 MGHRA, CDR2 YSYEKL. This CDR3 region has 13 residues. J lost 5 bases, V lost 5 bases, and 5 bases had no gene match. Details on this clonotype: Its matching antigen is unknown.

This TCR was sampled from a human donor with Susac syndrome. V gene TRBV4-1 combines with J gene TRBJ1-1; TRBD1 aligns across 7 bases. Sequenced input: CD8+ T cells from PBMCs. The CDR3 protein is CASSDRDLTEAFF. For the CDR3, the DNA is TGCGCCAGCAGCGACAGGGATCTAACTGAAGCTTTCTTT.